The clone carrying this T cell receptor (beta chain) was picked up a small number of times. The V gene's germline CDR1 is SGHTA and CDR2 FQGNSA. V lost 8 bases to trimming and J lost 1 base, with 18 bases between them. This CDR3 region has 15 residues. TCRdb reanalysed the 5' RACE reads using MiXCR and keeps one entry per CDR3 protein. Among hundreds of thousands of distinct CDR3 sequences, approximately 20% were seen once, and the ten largest hold approximately 12%. The sample comes from a study of T-cell memory formation after mild COVID-19. As for the study in general: In these data, TCR clusters were largely donor specific.

The specimen sequenced was PBMCs or a T cell subset sorted from them (not recorded which). V and J are TRBV7-2 and TRBJ2-7; either TRBD1 or TRBD2 may fit D (5 bases each). The TCR comes from an adult woman who had mild COVID-19 (a few samples of this study predate the infection). Cell type and time point are not known. The CDR3 loop is CASGKGPRGSYEQYF. The CDR3 DNA reads TGTGCCAGCGGAAAGGGACCTCGCGGGTCCTACGAGCAGTACTTC. The full variable domain, its missing parts supplied by reference TRBV7-2 and TRBJ2-7, is GAGVSQSPSNKVTEKGKDVELRCDPISGHTALYWYRQSLGQGLEFLIYFQGNSAPDKSGLPSDRFSAERTGGSVSTLTIQRTQQEDSAVYLCASGKGPRGSYEQYFGPGTRLTVT.